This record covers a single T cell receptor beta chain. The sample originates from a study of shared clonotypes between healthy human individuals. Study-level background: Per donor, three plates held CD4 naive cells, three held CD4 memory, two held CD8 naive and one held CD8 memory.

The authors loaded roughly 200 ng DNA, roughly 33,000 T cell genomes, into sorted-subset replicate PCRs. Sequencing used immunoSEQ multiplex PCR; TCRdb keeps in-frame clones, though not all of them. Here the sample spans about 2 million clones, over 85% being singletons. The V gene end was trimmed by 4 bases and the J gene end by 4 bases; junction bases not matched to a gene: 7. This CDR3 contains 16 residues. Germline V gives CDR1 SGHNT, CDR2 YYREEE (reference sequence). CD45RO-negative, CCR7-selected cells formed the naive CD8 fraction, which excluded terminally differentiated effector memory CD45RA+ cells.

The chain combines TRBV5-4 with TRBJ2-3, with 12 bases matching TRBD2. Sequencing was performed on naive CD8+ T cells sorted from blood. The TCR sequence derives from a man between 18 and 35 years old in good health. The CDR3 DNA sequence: TGTGCCAGCAGCGACCTAGCGGGAGGGCCCCCAGATACGCAGTATTTT. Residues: CASSDLAGGPPDTQYF.